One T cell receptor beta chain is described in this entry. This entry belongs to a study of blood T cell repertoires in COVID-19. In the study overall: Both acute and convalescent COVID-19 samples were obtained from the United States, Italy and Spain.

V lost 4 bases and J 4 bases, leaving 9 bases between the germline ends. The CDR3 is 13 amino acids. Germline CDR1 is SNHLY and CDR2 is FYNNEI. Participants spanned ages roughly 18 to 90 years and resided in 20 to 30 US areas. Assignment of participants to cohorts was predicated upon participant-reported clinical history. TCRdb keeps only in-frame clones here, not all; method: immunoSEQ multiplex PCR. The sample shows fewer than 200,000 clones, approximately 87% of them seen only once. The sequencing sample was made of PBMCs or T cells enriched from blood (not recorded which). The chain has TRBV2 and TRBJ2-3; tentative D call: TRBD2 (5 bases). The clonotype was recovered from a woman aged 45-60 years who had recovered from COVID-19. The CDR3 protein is CASSAGVPDTQYF. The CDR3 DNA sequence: TGTGCCAGCAGTGCCGGGGTCCCAGATACGCAGTATTTT.